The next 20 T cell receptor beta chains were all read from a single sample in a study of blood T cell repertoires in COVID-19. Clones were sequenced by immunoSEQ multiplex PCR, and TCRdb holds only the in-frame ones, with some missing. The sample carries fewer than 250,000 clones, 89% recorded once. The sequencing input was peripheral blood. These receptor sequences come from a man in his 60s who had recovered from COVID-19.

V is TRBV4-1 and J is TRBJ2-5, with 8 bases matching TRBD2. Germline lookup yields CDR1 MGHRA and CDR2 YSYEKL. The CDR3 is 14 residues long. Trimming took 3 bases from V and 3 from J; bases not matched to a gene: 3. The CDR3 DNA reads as TGCGCCAGCAGCCAGACTAGCGCTGAAGAGACCCAGTACTTC. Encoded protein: CASSQTSAEETQYF.

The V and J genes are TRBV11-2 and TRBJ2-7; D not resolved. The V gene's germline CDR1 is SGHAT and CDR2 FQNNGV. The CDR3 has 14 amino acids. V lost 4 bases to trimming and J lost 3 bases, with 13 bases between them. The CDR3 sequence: CASSSRQRSYEQYF. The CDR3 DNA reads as TGTGCCAGCAGCTCGCGGCAGAGAAGCTACGAGCAGTACTTC.

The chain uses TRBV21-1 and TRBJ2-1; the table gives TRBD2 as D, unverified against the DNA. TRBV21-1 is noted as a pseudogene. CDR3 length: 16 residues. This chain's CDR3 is CASSKAPGVTYNEQFF. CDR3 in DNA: TGTGCCAGCAGCAAAGCGCCGGGGGTTACCTACAATGAGCAGTTCTTC.

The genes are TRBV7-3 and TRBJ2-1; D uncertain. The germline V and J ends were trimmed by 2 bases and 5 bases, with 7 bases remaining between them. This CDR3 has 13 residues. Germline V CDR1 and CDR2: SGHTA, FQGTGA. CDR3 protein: CASSLLENNEQFF. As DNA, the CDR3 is TGTGCCAGCAGCTTATTGGAGAACAATGAGCAGTTCTTC.

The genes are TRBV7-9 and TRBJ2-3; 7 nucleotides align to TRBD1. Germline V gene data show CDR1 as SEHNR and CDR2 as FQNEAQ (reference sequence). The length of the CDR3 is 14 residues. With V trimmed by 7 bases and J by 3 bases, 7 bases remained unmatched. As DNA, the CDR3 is TGTGCCAGCACCCATGTGGGACAGACAGATACGCAGTATTTT. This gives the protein CASTHVGQTDTQYF.

CDR3 sequence: CASSLTGGITGELFF. In DNA, the CDR3 is TGTGCCAGCAGTCTGACAGGGGGTATAACCGGGGAGCTGTTTTTT. This rearrangement joins TRBV7-3 to TRBJ2-2; TRBD1 matches 9 bases. CDR1 and CDR2 (germline): SGHTA, FQGTGA. This CDR3 has 15 amino acids. Germline trimming cut 6 bases from V and 5 bases from J; bases unmatched to any gene: 7.

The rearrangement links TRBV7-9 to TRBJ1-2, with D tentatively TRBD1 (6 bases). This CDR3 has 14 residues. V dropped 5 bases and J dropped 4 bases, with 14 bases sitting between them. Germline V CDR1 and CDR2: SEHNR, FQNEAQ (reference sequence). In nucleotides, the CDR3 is TGTGCCAGCAGCCCCGGGGGGCAGAGCTATGGCTACACCTTC. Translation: CASSPGGQSYGYTF.

For the CDR3, the DNA is TGTGCCAGCAGCCGCGGGACAGGCGGCACAGATACGCAGTATTTT. Its protein is CASSRGTGGTDTQYF. The V call is TRBV7-3, the J call TRBJ2-3; the match to TRBD1 covers 8 bases. This CDR3 comprises 15 residues. Per germline, CDR1 SGHTA and CDR2 FQGTGA. Trimming at V came to 5 bases and at J to 1 base, leaving 5 bases not matched to a gene.

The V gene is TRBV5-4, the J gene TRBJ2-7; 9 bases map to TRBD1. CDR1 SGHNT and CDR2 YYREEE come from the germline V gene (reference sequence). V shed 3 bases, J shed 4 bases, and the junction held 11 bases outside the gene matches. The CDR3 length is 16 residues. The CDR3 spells CASSSRKDRGIYEQYF. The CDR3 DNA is TGTGCCAGCAGCTCGCGGAAGGACAGGGGAATTTACGAGCAGTACTTC.

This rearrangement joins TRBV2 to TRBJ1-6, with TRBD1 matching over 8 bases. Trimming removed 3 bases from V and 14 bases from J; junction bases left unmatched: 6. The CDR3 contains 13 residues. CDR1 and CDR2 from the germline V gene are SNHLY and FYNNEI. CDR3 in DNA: TGTGCCAGCAGTGAGGACAGGGCACGGACCCTCCACTTT. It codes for CASSEDRARTLHF.

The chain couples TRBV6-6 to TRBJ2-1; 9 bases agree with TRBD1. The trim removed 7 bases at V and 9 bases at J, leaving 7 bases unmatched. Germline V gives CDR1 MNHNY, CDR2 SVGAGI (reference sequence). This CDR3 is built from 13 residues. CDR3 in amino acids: CASTGGQGGEQFF. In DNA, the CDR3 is TGTGCCAGCACAGGGGGACAGGGCGGTGAGCAGTTCTTC.

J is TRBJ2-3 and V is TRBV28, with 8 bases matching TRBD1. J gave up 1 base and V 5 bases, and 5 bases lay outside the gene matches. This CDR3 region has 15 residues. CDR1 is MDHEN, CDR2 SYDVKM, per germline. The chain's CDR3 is CASSRTTGGTDTQYF. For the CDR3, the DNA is TGTGCCAGCAGTAGGACGACAGGGGGCACAGATACGCAGTATTTT.

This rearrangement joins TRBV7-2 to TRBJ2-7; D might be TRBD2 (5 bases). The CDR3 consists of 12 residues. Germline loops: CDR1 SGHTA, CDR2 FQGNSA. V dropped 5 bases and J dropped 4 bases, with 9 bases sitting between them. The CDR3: CASSHPGYEQYF. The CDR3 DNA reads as TGTGCCAGCAGCCACCCGGGGTACGAGCAGTACTTC.

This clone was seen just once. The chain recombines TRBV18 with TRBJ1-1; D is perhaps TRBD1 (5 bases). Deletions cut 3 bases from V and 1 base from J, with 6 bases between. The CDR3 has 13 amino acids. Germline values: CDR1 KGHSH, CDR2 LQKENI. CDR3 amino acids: CASSPTENTEAFF. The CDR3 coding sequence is TGTGCCAGCTCACCGACAGAGAACACTGAAGCTTTCTTT.

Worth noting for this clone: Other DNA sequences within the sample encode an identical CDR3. CDR3 sequence: CASSLRDRGYEQYF. The DNA for the CDR3 is TGCGCCAGCAGCTTGAGGGACAGGGGCTACGAGCAGTACTTC. This chain connects TRBV5-1 to TRBJ2-7; 10 bases map to TRBD1. This CDR3 is 14 amino acids long. The germline CDR1 and CDR2 sequences are SGHRS and YFSETQ. V lost 1 base and J lost 3; bases outside the gene matches: 1.

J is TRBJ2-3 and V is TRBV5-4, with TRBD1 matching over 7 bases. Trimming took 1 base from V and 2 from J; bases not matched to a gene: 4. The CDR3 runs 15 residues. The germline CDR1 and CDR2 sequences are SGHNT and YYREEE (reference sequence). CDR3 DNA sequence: TGTGCCAGCAGCTTGTTCGACAGGGACACAGATACGCAGTATTTT. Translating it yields CASSLFDRDTDTQYF.

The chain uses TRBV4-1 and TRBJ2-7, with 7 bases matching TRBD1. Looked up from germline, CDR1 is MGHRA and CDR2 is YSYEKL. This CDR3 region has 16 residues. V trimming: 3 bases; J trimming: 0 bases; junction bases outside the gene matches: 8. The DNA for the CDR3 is TGCGCCAGCAGCCAGGTTTGGGCAGGGGGCTCCTACGAGCAGTACTTC. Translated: CASSQVWAGGSYEQYF.

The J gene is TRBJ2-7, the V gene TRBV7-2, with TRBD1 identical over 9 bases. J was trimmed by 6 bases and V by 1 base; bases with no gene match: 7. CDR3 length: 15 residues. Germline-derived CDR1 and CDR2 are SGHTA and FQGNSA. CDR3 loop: CASSLVGTGSFEQYF. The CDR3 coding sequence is TGTGCCAGCAGCTTAGTGGGGACAGGGTCGTTCGAGCAGTACTTC.

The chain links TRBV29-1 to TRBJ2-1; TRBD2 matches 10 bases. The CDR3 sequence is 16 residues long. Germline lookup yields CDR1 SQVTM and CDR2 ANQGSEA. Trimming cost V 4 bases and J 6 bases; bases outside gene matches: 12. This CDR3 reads CSVVNSLAGPLNEQFF. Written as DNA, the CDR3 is TGCAGCGTTGTCAACTCACTAGCGGGGCCCCTCAATGAGCAGTTCTTC.

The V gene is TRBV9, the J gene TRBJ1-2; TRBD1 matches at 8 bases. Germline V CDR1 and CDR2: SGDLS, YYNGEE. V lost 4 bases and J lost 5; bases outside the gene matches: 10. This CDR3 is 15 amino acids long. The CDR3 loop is CASSPTGQGSYGYTF. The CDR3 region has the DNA TGTGCCAGCAGCCCAACCGGACAGGGAAGTTATGGCTACACCTTC.